This is a list of T cell receptor beta chains from one sample in a study of graft-versus-host responses after intestinal transplantation. TCRdb keeps only in-frame clones here, not all; method: immunoSEQ multiplex PCR. This table holds roughly 99,000 clones, roughly 86% found once. The material sequenced was PBMCs, taken 255 days after intestinal transplant. These receptor sequences come from a human patient who received an intestinal transplant, so some T cells may come from the graft donor. Both conserved end residues are part of each CDR3. Fields, in order: CDR3 protein, CDR3 DNA, D gene, clone size, CDR3 length, J gene, V gene. D genes are given only for firm matches. Clone size is not always given. Where it is, it says once, few, many or a class for expanded clones.

CDR3aa: CASSRKPGRGAADTQYF
CDR3nt: TGCGCCAGCAGCCGAAAACCAGGGAGGGGGGCGGCAGATACGCAGTATTTT
d_gene: NA
abundance: NA
len: 17
j_gene: TRBJ2-3
v_gene: TRBV5-1

CDR3aa: CASSSTAPGANVLTF
CDR3nt: TGTGCCAGCAGCTCAACAGCTCCTGGGGCCAACGTCCTGACTTTC
d_gene: NA
abundance: NA
len: 15
j_gene: TRBJ2-6
v_gene: TRBV7-8

CDR3aa: CASSLLGDFDGYTF
CDR3nt: TGTGCCAGCAGCTTACTCGGGGATTTCGATGGCTACACCTTC
d_gene: NA
abundance: once
len: 14
j_gene: TRBJ1-2
v_gene: TRBV7-9

CDR3aa: CASSFLGGNTEAFF
CDR3nt: TGTGCCAGCAGTTTTTTAGGCGGGAACACTGAAGCTTTCTTT
d_gene: NA
abundance: NA
len: 14
j_gene: TRBJ1-1
v_gene: TRBV28

CDR3aa: CASSPWTGGPSSEQFF
CDR3nt: TGTGCCAGTAGCCCCTGGACAGGGGGACCCTCCAGTGAGCAGTTCTTC
d_gene: TRBD1
abundance: NA
len: 16
j_gene: TRBJ2-1
v_gene: TRBV19

CDR3aa: CASSLEVNSPLHF
CDR3nt: TGCGCCAGCAGCTTGGAGGTTAATTCACCCCTCCACTTT
d_gene: NA
abundance: NA
len: 13
j_gene: TRBJ1-6
v_gene: TRBV5-1

CDR3aa: CASSIGPGPSYEQYF
CDR3nt: TGTGCCAGTAGTATAGGGCCAGGCCCATCCTACGAGCAGTACTTC
d_gene: NA
abundance: NA
len: 15
j_gene: TRBJ2-7
v_gene: TRBV19

CDR3aa: CASSVRLAGGNNEQFF
CDR3nt: TGTGCCAGCAGCGTTAGACTAGCGGGAGGTAACAATGAGCAGTTCTTC
d_gene: TRBD2
abundance: NA
len: 16
j_gene: TRBJ2-1
v_gene: TRBV7-9

CDR3aa: CASSELGFGYTF
CDR3nt: TGTGCCAGCAGTGAGTTGGGGTTTGGCTACACCTTC
d_gene: NA
abundance: once
len: 12
j_gene: TRBJ1-2
v_gene: TRBV6-1

CDR3aa: CATSIKPSATNYGYTF
CDR3nt: TGTGCCACCAGCATAAAACCTTCGGCCACTAACTATGGCTACACCTTC
d_gene: NA
abundance: once
len: 16
j_gene: TRBJ1-2
v_gene: TRBV15

CDR3aa: CASSEWISGDSTDTQYF
CDR3nt: TGTGCCAGCAGTGAATGGATTAGCGGGGACTCCACAGATACGCAGTATTTT
d_gene: TRBD2
abundance: NA
len: 17
j_gene: TRBJ2-3
v_gene: TRBV2

CDR3aa: CASGGQAAQETQYF
CDR3nt: TGTGCCAGCGGGGGACAGGCCGCGCAAGAGACCCAGTACTTC
d_gene: TRBD1
abundance: NA
len: 14
j_gene: TRBJ2-5
v_gene: TRBV28

CDR3aa: CASSHAREAPEAFF
CDR3nt: TGCGCCAGCAGCCACGCGCGGGAAGCTCCTGAAGCTTTCTTT
d_gene: NA
abundance: NA
len: 14
j_gene: TRBJ1-1
v_gene: TRBV4-1

CDR3aa: CASSLEENTGELFF
CDR3nt: TGTGCCAGCAGCTTAGAAGAAAACACCGGGGAGCTGTTTTTT
d_gene: NA
abundance: NA
len: 14
j_gene: TRBJ2-2
v_gene: TRBV7-9